One sample yielded the 21 T cell receptor beta chains listed below, sequenced in a study of immune evolution from preneoplasia to lung adenocarcinoma. Assay: immunoSEQ multiplex PCR; the TCRdb copy retains only in-frame clones and omits some. The sample has more than 5,500 clones, about 80% seen once. Sequencing input: FFPE minimally invasive lung adenocarcinoma tissue. These receptors all stem from a person aged 50 or older with lung adenocarcinoma.

This chain uses TRBV7-2 with TRBJ2-1; 8 nucleotides line up with TRBD2. Trimming removed 5 bases from V and 4 bases from J; junction bases left unmatched: 7. Germline V gives CDR1 SGHTA, CDR2 FQGNSA. The CDR3 loop spans 15 amino acids. Written as DNA, the CDR3 is TGTGCCAGCAGCCAGCAGGCGGGAGGTTACAATGAGCAGTTCTTC. It yields the protein CASSQQAGGYNEQFF. Variable domain in full (rest from reference TRBV7-2 and TRBJ2-1): GAGVSQSPSNKVTEKGKDVELRCDPISGHTALYWYRQSLGQGLEFLIYFQGNSAPDKSGLPSDRFSAERTGGSVSTLTIQRTQQEDSAVYLCASSQQAGGYNEQFFGPGTRLTVL.

This sequence joins TRBV30 and TRBJ1-2; 7 positions match TRBD1. The V gene end was trimmed by 5 bases and the J gene end by 3 bases; junction bases not matched to a gene: 3. This CDR3 has 12 amino acids. Germline V lookup: CDR1 GTSNPN, CDR2 SVGIG (reference sequence). The CDR3 reads CAWDRVDYGYTF. In DNA form, the CDR3 reads TGTGCCTGGGACAGGGTTGACTATGGCTACACCTTC. Using reference TRBV30 and TRBJ1-2 for the parts outside the CDR3, the full variable domain is SQTIHQWPATLVQPVGSPLSLECTVEGTSNPNLYWYRQAAGRGLQLLFYSVGIGQISSEVPQNLSASRPQDRQFILSSKKLLLSDSGFYLCAWDRVDYGYTFGSGTRLTVV.

The gene calls are TRBV2 and TRBJ2-5; D unclear. The J call may be wrong; the DNA end is better matched by TRBJ2-7. Germline CDR1 is SNHLY and CDR2 is FYNNEI. The CDR3 has 18 residues. CDR3 DNA: TGTGCCAGCAGTGGCCAGACACACTCAGGTGGTGGCCACTACGAGCAGTACTTC. Its translation is CASSGQTHSGGGHYEQYF.

J is TRBJ2-4 and V is TRBV11-2; TRBD1 or TRBD2 may be the D gene (5 bases each). The germline V and J ends were trimmed by 1 base and 9 bases, with 16 bases remaining between them. The CDR3 extends over 15 amino acids. Germline V CDR1 and CDR2: SGHAT, FQNNGV. The CDR3: CASSLGGSGSGIQYF. The CDR3 region has the DNA TGTGCCAGCAGCTTAGGCGGGTCAGGGAGTGGCATTCAGTACTTC.

A few counts support this clone. The chain links TRBV2 to TRBJ1-4; TRBD1 might be the D (6 bases). This CDR3 comprises 16 residues. The germline CDR1 and CDR2 sequences are SNHLY and FYNNEI. V lost 2 bases and J lost 4, with 14 bases in between. As DNA, the CDR3 is TGTGCCAGCAGTGAATCCGGGACACTGATTAATGAAAAACTGTTTTTT. Its protein is CASSESGTLINEKLFF.

The chain recombines TRBV5-6 with TRBJ1-5; no clear D. The ends were cut back, 3 bases at V and 11 bases at J, with 18 bases in the middle. CDR3 length: 14 amino acids. CDR1 and CDR2 (germline): SGHDT, YYEEEE. The CDR3 sequence: CASSSWERQWAQHF. The CDR3 nucleotides read TGTGCCAGCAGCTCCTGGGAACGTCAGTGGGCCCAGCATTTT.

The chain combines TRBV9 with TRBJ1-1; D not certain. Germline V gene data show CDR1 as SGDLS and CDR2 as YYNGEE. Trimming took off 4 bases at V and 5 bases at J, with 12 bases between the two ends. CDR3 size: 13 residues. CDR3 coding DNA: TGTGCCAGCAGCACAACCATAGCAACTGAAGCTTTCTTT. It translates to CASSTTIATEAFF.

A single count supports this clone. Here the CDR3 DNA reads TGTGCCAGCAGCCCGGGGTCGGGACAGAGCCTCTATGGCTACACCTTC. Translation: CASSPGSGQSLYGYTF. The chain combines TRBV5-4 with TRBJ1-2; 7 bases align to TRBD1. V lost 4 bases and J lost 4; bases outside the gene matches: 13. Per the germline V gene, CDR1 is SGHNT and CDR2 is YYREEE (reference sequence). The CDR3 spans 16 residues.

The J gene is TRBJ2-4, the V gene TRBV29-1; D unclear. The germline V gene encodes CDR1 SQVTM and CDR2 ANQGSEA. Trimming stripped 5 bases from V and 0 bases from J, with 11 bases between. The CDR3 loop spans 14 amino acids. The CDR3 sequence is CSVPDTLAKNIQYF. The CDR3 region has the DNA TGCAGCGTTCCAGATACTCTAGCCAAAAACATTCAGTACTTC. Together with reference TRBV29-1 and TRBJ2-4, the CDR3 gives the full variable domain: SAVISQKPSRDICQRGTSLTIQCQVDSQVTMMFWYRQQPGQSLTLIATANQGSEATYESGFVIDKFPISRPNLTFSTLTVSNMSPEDSSIYLCSVPDTLAKNIQYFGAGTRLSVL.

J is TRBJ2-7 and V is TRBV9, with D perhaps being TRBD1 or TRBD2 (6 bases each). Trimming took 0 bases from V and 5 from J, leaving 12 bases between them. The germline V gene has CDR1 SGDLS and CDR2 YYNGEE. The CDR3 loop spans 14 amino acids. CDR3 DNA: TGTGCCAGCAGCGTAGCGGGGGCAGGCGACGAGCAGTACTTC. This codes for CASSVAGAGDEQYF.

V usage is TRBV27 and J usage is TRBJ1-5, with D possibly TRBD1 on 5 matching bases. The V end was cut by 0 bases, the J end by 4 bases, with 19 bases between. The CDR3 spans 18 residues. Looked up from germline, CDR1 is MNHEY and CDR2 is SMNVEV (reference sequence). The CDR3 loop reads CASSLSGVNSNRNQPQHF. CDR3 in DNA: TGTGCCAGCAGTTTATCGGGGGTCAACTCGAATAGGAATCAGCCCCAGCATTTT.

J is TRBJ2-3 and V is TRBV5-4, with TRBD2 identical over 12 bases. The CDR3 is 15 amino acids. After removal of 3 bases from V and 4 bases from J, the junction contained 3 bases not matched to a gene. Per the germline V gene, CDR1 is SGHNT and CDR2 is YYREEE (reference sequence). CDR3 residues: CASSWSSGGADTQYF. CDR3 bases: TGTGCCAGCAGCTGGTCTAGCGGGGGGGCAGATACGCAGTATTTT.

The chain links TRBV5-1 to TRBJ2-2; D is perhaps TRBD1 (6 bases). The V end was cut by 4 bases, the J end by 5 bases, with 9 bases between. The CDR3 contains 13 residues. Germline V CDR1 and CDR2: SGHRS, YFSETQ. The CDR3 reads CASSQQGTGELFF. The CDR3 bases are TGCGCCAGCAGCCAGCAGGGGACCGGGGAGCTGTTTTTT.

This clone was counted between two and nine times. This chain joins TRBV7-8 and TRBJ2-3, with 8 bases matching TRBD2. This CDR3 is 17 amino acids long. V shed 5 bases, J shed 6 bases, and the junction held 16 bases outside the gene matches. Per the germline V gene, CDR1 is SGHVS and CDR2 is FQNEAQ. The CDR3, as DNA: TGTGCCAGCAGCGCCATTTATAGCGGGAACCAGATTGATACGCAGTATTTT. It is translated as CASSAIYSGNQIDTQYF.

This chain uses TRBV14 with TRBJ2-7; unclear D gene. Germline V gives CDR1 SGHDN, CDR2 FVKESK. The CDR3 length is 13 residues. The V end was cut by 3 bases, the J end by 0 bases, with 6 bases between. CDR3 bases: TGTGCCAGCAGCCACCGACACTCCTACGAGCAGTACTTC. Protein sequence: CASSHRHSYEQYF.

The CDR3 DNA follows: TGTGCCAGCAGCCCAACGGGGTCGGATGGCTACACCTTC. Protein: CASSPTGSDGYTF. V and J are TRBV5-4 and TRBJ1-2, with unresolved D. Germline CDR1 is SGHNT and CDR2 is YYREEE (reference sequence). V shed 4 bases and J shed 6 bases, with 13 bases lying between them. The CDR3 is made up of 13 amino acids.

This chain uses TRBV7-9 with TRBJ1-2; TRBD1 might be the D (6 bases). From germline, CDR1 is SEHNR and CDR2 FQNEAQ (reference sequence). The CDR3 has 16 residues. V lost 5 bases and J lost 4, with 20 bases in between. CDR3 sequence (DNA): TGTGCCAGCAGCCGTATACCCGGGGGCGGTCTCTATGGCTACACCTTC. It specifies CASSRIPGGGLYGYTF. Using reference TRBV7-9 and TRBJ1-2 for the parts outside the CDR3, the full variable domain is DTGVSQNPRHKITKRGQNVTFRCDPISEHNRLYWYRQTLGQGPEFLTYFQNEAQLEKSRLLSDRFSAERPKGSFSTLEIQRTEQGDSAMYLCASSRIPGGGLYGYTFGSGTRLTVV.

CDR3 nucleotides: TGTGCCAGTAGTATATTAGAAGGGGGTGGGAATGAGCAGTTCTTC. It encodes CASSILEGGGNEQFF. The chain uses TRBV19 and TRBJ2-1; possible D gene TRBD1, 6 bases. Germline CDR1 is LNHDA and CDR2 is SQIVND (reference sequence). The CDR3 totals 15 residues. The ends were cut back, 2 bases at V and 7 bases at J, with 15 bases in the middle.

This clone was seen a single time. This chain links TRBV7-8 with TRBJ1-1; D is undetermined. This CDR3 region has 13 residues. The V gene lost 5 bases and the J gene lost 4 bases, with 11 bases spanning the gap. CDR1 SGHVS and CDR2 FQNEAQ come from the germline V gene. CDR3 nucleotides: TGTGCCAGCAGCGGTGAGGGTAGCACTGAAGCTTTCTTT. Translating gives CASSGEGSTEAFF. The full variable domain, with the rest looked up from reference TRBV7-8 and TRBJ1-1, is GAGVSQSPRYKVAKRGQDVALRCDPISGHVSLFWYQQALGQGPEFLTYFQNEAQLDKSGLPSDRFFAERPEGSVSTLKIQRTQQEDSAVYLCASSGEGSTEAFFGQGTRLTVV.

V and J are TRBV19 and TRBJ2-1; 8 positions agree with TRBD1. Germline V gene sequence: CDR1 LNHDA, CDR2 SQIVND (reference sequence). The V gene end was trimmed by 5 bases and the J gene end by 12 bases; junction bases not matched to a gene: 3. The CDR3 runs to 11 residues. The CDR3 DNA is TGTGCCAGTAGTTCCGGACAGGGGCAGTTCTTC. Protein product: CASSSGQGQFF.

The chain is built from TRBV5-1 and TRBJ2-2; the D gene is possibly TRBD1 (5 bases). The CDR3 is made up of 14 amino acids. The V gene's germline CDR1 is SGHRS and CDR2 YFSETQ. Trimming cost V 2 bases and J 7 bases, with 12 bases left between them. The CDR3 region has the DNA TGCGCCAGCAGCTTAGACAGCGTGGTCGGGGAGCTGTTTTTT. The encoded protein is CASSLDSVVGELFF.